These 19 T cell receptor beta chains share one sample of origin, sequenced in a study of PD-L1 blockade in urothelial cancer. Sequencing was performed with immunoSEQ multiplex PCR; in TCRdb, only in-frame clones are kept and a portion is missing. The sample records about 37,000 clones, 82% being singletons. The sample here was PBMCs, taken around atezolizumab (anti-PD-L1) treatment. The receptor set was obtained from a man in his 60s with urothelial cancer.

DNA for the CDR3: TGTGCCAGCAGTACACTTGGACAGAATAATTCACCCCTCCACTTT. This translates into CASSTLGQNNSPLHF. V and J are TRBV28 and TRBJ1-6; D perhaps matches TRBD1 (6 bases). In germline, CDR1 is MDHEN, CDR2 SYDVKM. V lost 5 bases, J lost 5 bases, and 13 bases lay in between. There are 15 residues in the CDR3.

The rearrangement uses TRBV7-3 and TRBJ1-3, with D perhaps TRBD1 (5 bases). CDR1 and CDR2 (germline): SGHTA, FQGTGA. This CDR3 spans 14 amino acids. Trimming shortened V by 2 bases and J by 4 bases, and 9 bases separated the two germline ends. CDR3 coding DNA: TGTGCCAGCAGCTTACTGGGGCCCGGAAACACCATATATTTT. This translates into CASSLLGPGNTIYF.

The genes are TRBV2 and TRBJ2-5, with D unresolved. Germline V lookup: CDR1 SNHLY, CDR2 FYNNEI. The CDR3 extends over 14 amino acids. V was pared by 4 bases and J by 5 bases, with 14 bases between. In DNA form, the CDR3 reads TGTGCCAGCAGTGGTGGTATTAGCTCTGAGACCCAGTACTTC. Translating gives CASSGGISSETQYF.

The rearrangement joins TRBV28 to TRBJ2-3, with a tentative D call TRBD1 (5 bases). The CDR3 loop spans 12 amino acids. V lost 6 bases, J lost 6 bases, and 10 bases lay in between. Per germline, CDR1 MDHEN and CDR2 SYDVKM. The DNA for the CDR3 is TGTGCCAGCAGAAGGGGATTCGATACGCAGTATTTT. This gives the protein CASRRGFDTQYF.

V gene TRBV15 combines with J gene TRBJ2-7; D might be TRBD2 (6 bases). Trimming removed 6 bases at V and 3 bases at J, with 12 bases between. The CDR3 loop spans 13 amino acids. CDR1 LNHNV and CDR2 YYDKDF come from the germline V gene (reference sequence). The CDR3 is CATSPGLVYEQYF. CDR3 nucleotides: TGTGCCACCAGTCCGGGACTGGTCTACGAGCAGTACTTC.

The chain combines TRBV11-2 with TRBJ2-6; D possibly corresponds to TRBD1 (6 bases). CDR3 length: 15 amino acids. The V end was cut by 5 bases, the J end by 6 bases, with 14 bases between. The germline V gene has CDR1 SGHAT and CDR2 FQNNGV. The DNA for the CDR3 is TGTGCCAGCAGCCCAGCCAGGGGTGAGGCCAACGTCCTGACTTTC. This gives the protein CASSPARGEANVLTF. The entire variable domain, with the rest obtained from reference TRBV11-2 and TRBJ2-6, is as follows: EAGVAQSPRYKIIEKRQSVAFWCNPISGHATLYWYQQILGQGPKLLIQFQNNGVVDDSQLPKDRFSAERLKGVDSTLKIQPAKLEDSAVYLCASSPARGEANVLTFGAGSRLTVL.

V is TRBV28 and J is TRBJ2-1; 7 bases fit TRBD1. Germline CDR1 reads MDHEN; CDR2 reads SYDVKM. The ends lost 6 bases at V and 8 bases at J; junction bases unmatched: 13. There are 15 residues in the CDR3. This chain's CDR3 is CASREETGISDEQFF. CDR3 DNA sequence: TGTGCCAGCAGGGAAGAGACAGGGATATCCGATGAGCAGTTCTTC.

V and J are TRBV5-1 and TRBJ2-3; 12 nucleotides align to TRBD2. With V trimmed by 4 bases and J by 6 bases, 6 bases remained unmatched. Germline lookup yields CDR1 SGHRS and CDR2 YFSETQ. The CDR3 is made up of 15 amino acids. CDR3 sequence (DNA): TGCGCCAGCAGCCCGGGACTAGCGGGCCCGGATACGCAGTATTTT. Translation gives CASSPGLAGPDTQYF. The full variable domain, with the rest looked up from reference TRBV5-1 and TRBJ2-3, is KAGVTQTPRYLIKTRGQQVTLSCSPISGHRSVSWYQQTPGQGLQFLFEYFSETQRNKGNFPGRFSGRQFSNSRSEMNVSTLELGDSALYLCASSPGLAGPDTQYFGPGTRLTVL.

There are a few counts of this clone. The V and J genes are TRBV28 and TRBJ1-1; 11 nucleotides align to TRBD1. V shed 2 bases, J shed 0 bases, and the junction held 14 bases outside the gene matches. The germline V gene has CDR1 MDHEN and CDR2 SYDVKM. The CDR3 runs 20 residues. This CDR3 reads CASSLIGNPGQGDLNTEAFF. CDR3 sequence (DNA): TGTGCCAGCAGTTTAATCGGGAATCCGGGACAGGGGGATCTGAACACTGAAGCTTTCTTT.

The J gene is TRBJ1-6, the V gene TRBV5-5; unclear D gene. V shed 4 bases and J shed 8 bases, with 13 bases lying between them. The CDR3 is made up of 14 amino acids. Germline values: CDR1 SGHKS, CDR2 YYEKEE (reference sequence). The CDR3 coding sequence is TGTGCCAGCAGCCGAGACATCTCATATTCACCCCTCCACTTT. It encodes CASSRDISYSPLHF.

The V gene is TRBV12-1, the J gene TRBJ1-5. TRBV12-1 corresponds to a pseudogene. The CDR3 sequence is 19 residues long. CDR3 coding DNA: TGTGCCAGCAGCGGCGGGACCCTCAAAACCCAAAGGGACAATCAGCCCCAGCATTTT. Amino acid sequence: CASSGGTLKTQRDNQPQHF.

This rearrangement joins TRBV5-1 to TRBJ2-7; 7 bases are shared with TRBD1. Germline CDR1 reads SGHRS; CDR2 reads YFSETQ. V lost 2 bases and J lost 5; bases outside the gene matches: 4. This CDR3 spans 13 amino acids. The chain's CDR3 is CASSFGTEDEQYF. The CDR3 DNA follows: TGCGCCAGCAGCTTTGGGACAGAGGACGAGCAGTACTTC. Filled out from reference TRBV5-1 and TRBJ2-7, the complete variable domain reads KAGVTQTPRYLIKTRGQQVTLSCSPISGHRSVSWYQQTPGQGLQFLFEYFSETQRNKGNFPGRFSGRQFSNSRSEMNVSTLELGDSALYLCASSFGTEDEQYFGPGTRLTVT.

The chain recombines TRBV4-1 with TRBJ2-7; TRBD1 matches at 8 bases. This CDR3 spans 16 amino acids. Germline V gives CDR1 MGHRA, CDR2 YSYEKL. V lost 4 bases, J lost 1 base, and 9 bases stayed unmatched. The CDR3 DNA reads TGCGCCAGCAGCCCCGGGGGCCGGGACAGGTCCTACGAGCAGTACTTC. Protein sequence: CASSPGGRDRSYEQYF.

CDR3 protein: CASSFTTGNNEQFF. The CDR3 DNA follows: TGTGCCAGCAGCTTCACGACTGGAAACAATGAGCAGTTCTTC. The chain joins TRBV7-2 to TRBJ2-1; D unclear. The CDR3 is 14 residues long. Per germline, CDR1 SGHTA and CDR2 FQGNSA. V was trimmed by 3 bases and J by 5 bases, leaving 11 bases between them.

V and J are TRBV7-9 and TRBJ1-1; D uncertain. Per the germline V gene, CDR1 is SEHNR and CDR2 is FQNEAQ (reference sequence). The CDR3 is 13 residues long. The V end was cut by 2 bases, the J end by 1 base, with 5 bases between. The DNA of the CDR3 is TGTGCCAGCAGCTTACAGTGGAACACTGAAGCTTTCTTT. This encodes CASSLQWNTEAFF.

This chain joins TRBV28 and TRBJ2-1, with 9 bases lining up with TRBD2. This CDR3 has 15 amino acids. J lost 8 bases, V lost 3 bases, and 8 bases had no gene match. The germline V gene encodes CDR1 MDHEN and CDR2 SYDVKM. The CDR3 here is CASSFSAGGMDEQFF. CDR3 nucleotides: TGTGCCAGCAGTTTTTCGGCGGGGGGGATGGATGAGCAGTTCTTC.

The gene calls are TRBV28 and TRBJ1-1, with 7 bases identical to TRBD1. Germline V lookup: CDR1 MDHEN, CDR2 SYDVKM. The CDR3 covers 14 residues. V lost 6 bases and J lost 4; bases outside the gene matches: 8. CDR3: CASRQQAGGTEAFF. The CDR3 nucleotides are TGTGCCAGCAGACAACAGGCAGGGGGCACTGAAGCTTTCTTT.

The chain has TRBV1 and TRBJ2-1; the tabulated D call, TRBD1, remains unverified against the DNA. TRBV1 is a pseudogene. The CDR3 is 13 amino acids. CDR3 sequence reads: CTSSSSRAHEQFF. CDR3 sequence (DNA): TGCACCAGCAGCTCCTCCAGGGCCCATGAGCAGTTCTTC.

CDR3 bases: TGTGCCAGCTCACCCTTACAGCGGGGATACTACGAGCAGTACTTC. It encodes CASSPLQRGYYEQYF. The genes are TRBV18 and TRBJ2-7, with 7 positions matching TRBD2. CDR1 and CDR2 from the germline V gene are KGHSH and LQKENI. CDR3 length: 15 residues. J gave up 3 bases and V 3 bases, and 8 bases lay outside the gene matches. The full variable domain, with the rest looked up from reference TRBV18 and TRBJ2-7, is NAGVMQNPRHLVRRRGQEARLRCSPMKGHSHVYWYRQLPEEGLKFMVYLQKENIIDESGMPKERFSAEFPKEGPSILRIQQVVRGDSAAYFCASSPLQRGYYEQYFGPGTRLTVT.